Shown below are 4 T cell receptor beta chains from a single sample sequenced in a study of T cells in Graves' hyperthyroidism and ophthalmopathy. The CDR3 regions of TCR beta were amplified from RNA transcripts. HTBI primers were employed in a first-round RT-PCR of the TCR CDR3. TCRdb re-called the multiplex PCR reads through MiXCR, storing one row per CDR3 protein. Of about 300,000 distinct CDR3 sequences detected, approximately 19% appear once; the ten largest clones hold under 40%. The sample taken for sequencing was blood. These receptors were obtained from a man in his fifties or sixties with Graves' ophthalmopathy.

This clonotype was seen a handful of times. This rearrangement joins TRBV10-3 to TRBJ2-1, with unresolved D. The germline V gene has CDR1 ENHRY and CDR2 SYGVKD. The length of the CDR3 is 13 residues. Trimming stripped 7 bases from V and 5 bases from J, with 12 bases between. Written as DNA, the CDR3 is TGTGCCATCAATACGATTAGGGACAATGAGCAGTTCTTC. This sequence encodes CAINTIRDNEQFF.

There are many counts of this clonotype. The V and J genes are TRBV5-1 and TRBJ1-1; 8 bases agree with TRBD1. This CDR3 spans 13 amino acids. V trimming: 5 bases; J trimming: 5 bases; junction bases outside the gene matches: 5. In germline, CDR1 is SGHRS, CDR2 YFSETQ. The CDR3 nucleotides are TGCGCCAGCAGGGAGTACAGGGGGACTGAAGCTTTCTTT. Its protein product is CASREYRGTEAFF.

This clonotype showed up many times. V and J are TRBV5-1 and TRBJ1-1, with D maybe TRBD1 (6 bases). In germline, CDR1 is SGHRS, CDR2 YFSETQ. V lost 0 bases, J lost 1 base, and 13 bases lay in between. The CDR3 is made up of 16 amino acids. CDR3 loop: CASSLGTERRNTEAFF. The DNA of the CDR3 is TGCGCCAGCAGCTTGGGGACAGAAAGGAGGAACACTGAAGCTTTCTTT.

The chain has TRBV6-9 and TRBJ2-2; no clear D gene. Deletions cut 3 bases from V and 0 bases from J, with 11 bases between. Germline loops: CDR1 MNHGY, CDR2 SVAAGI. CDR3 size: 16 residues. The CDR3 bases are TGTGCCAGCAGTTACTTCGGGTCCGCGAACACCGGGGAGCTGTTTTTT. It specifies CASSYFGSANTGELFF.